The present entry profiles one T cell receptor beta chain with its context. The data are from a study of blood T cell repertoires in COVID-19. Trimming took 3 bases from V and 0 from J, leaving 12 bases between them. The germline gives CDR1 GTSNPN, CDR2 SVGIG (reference sequence). This CDR3 has 16 residues. The assay was immunoSEQ multiplex PCR, and TCRdb's table has in-frame clones only and misses some. In the table there are some 180,000 clones, 80% to 90% of which are singletons. The V call is TRBV30, the J call TRBJ1-6; D is unresolved. The clonotype originates from a woman aged 65 to 85 who had recovered from COVID-19. Sequences were obtained from peripheral blood. Written as DNA, the CDR3 is TGTGCCTGGAGCGCGGGCCCCCTCTCCTATAATTCACCCCTCCACTTT. Protein product: CAWSAGPLSYNSPLHF. Full variable domain (rest looked up from reference TRBV30 and TRBJ1-6): SQTIHQWPATLVQPVGSPLSLECTVEGTSNPNLYWYRQAAGRGLQLLFYSVGIGQISSEVPQNLSASRPQDRQFILSSKKLLLSDSGFYLCAWSAGPLSYNSPLHFGNGTRLTVT.